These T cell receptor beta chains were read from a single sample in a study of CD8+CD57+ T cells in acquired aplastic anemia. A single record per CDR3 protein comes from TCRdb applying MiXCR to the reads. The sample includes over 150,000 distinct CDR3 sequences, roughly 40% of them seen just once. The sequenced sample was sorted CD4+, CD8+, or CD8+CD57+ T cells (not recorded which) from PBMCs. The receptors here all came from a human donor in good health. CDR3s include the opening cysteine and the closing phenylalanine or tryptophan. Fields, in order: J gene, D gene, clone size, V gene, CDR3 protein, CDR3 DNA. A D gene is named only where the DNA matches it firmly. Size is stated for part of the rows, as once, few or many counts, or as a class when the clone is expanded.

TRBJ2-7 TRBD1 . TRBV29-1 CSATGALGEQYF TGCAGCGCGACAGGGGCCCTGGGAGAGCAGTACTTC
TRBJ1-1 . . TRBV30 CAWSNQENTEAFF TGTGCCTGGAGCAACCAGGAGAACACTGAAGCTTTCTTT
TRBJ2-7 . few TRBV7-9 CASSGNSYEQYF TGTGCCAGCAGCGGAAACTCCTACGAGCAGTACTTC
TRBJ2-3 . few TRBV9 CASSVQGASTDTQYF TGTGCCAGCAGCGTCCAAGGGGCCAGCACAGATACGCAGTATTTT
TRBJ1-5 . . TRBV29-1 CSVALGAGQPQHF TGCAGCGTTGCTCTGGGGGCGGGTCAGCCCCAGCATTTT
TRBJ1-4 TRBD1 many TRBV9 CASSGAGGAWEKLFF TGTGCCAGCAGCGGAGCAGGGGGCGCGTGGGAAAAACTGTTTTTT
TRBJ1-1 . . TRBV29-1 CSVEPDTHTEAFF TGCAGCGTTGAACCGGACACACACACTGAAGCTTTCTTT
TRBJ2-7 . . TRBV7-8 CASSQQSAGPYEQYF TGTGCCAGCAGCCAACAATCGGCAGGGCCCTACGAGCAGTACTTC
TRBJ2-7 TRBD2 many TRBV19 CASSVTGGSYEQYF TGTGCCAGTAGTGTCACGGGGGGATCGTACGAGCAGTACTTC
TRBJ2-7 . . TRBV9 CASSVGPDGGGEQYF TGTGCCAGCAGCGTAGGCCCAGATGGGGGTGGCGAGCAGTACTTC
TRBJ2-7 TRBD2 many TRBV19 CASSTGGSYEQYF TGTGCCAGTTCGACGGGAGGCTCCTACGAGCAGTACTTC
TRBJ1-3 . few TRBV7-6 CASSLDGNTIYF TGTGCCAGCAGCTTGGACGGAAACACCATATATTTT
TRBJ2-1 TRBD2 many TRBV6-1 CASIPGLAVTHEQFF TGTGCCAGCATCCCCGGACTAGCGGTGACGCATGAGCAGTTCTTC
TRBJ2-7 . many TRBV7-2 CASSLVGAPSYEQYF TGTGCCAGCAGCTTAGTGGGAGCCCCTTCCTACGAGCAGTACTTC
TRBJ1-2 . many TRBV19 CASSIAGSNYGYTF TGTGCCAGTAGTATCGCTGGGTCTAACTATGGCTACACCTTC
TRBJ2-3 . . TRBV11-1 CASSLVSGPMKADTQYF TGTGCCAGCAGCTTAGTATCCGGACCCATGAAGGCAGATACGCAGTATTTT
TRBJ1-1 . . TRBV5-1 CASSLGDQGPEAFF TGCGCCAGCAGCTTGGGGGACCAAGGACCTGAAGCTTTCTTT
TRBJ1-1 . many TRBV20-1 CSASISRGAYGNTEAFF TGCAGTGCTAGTATAAGCAGAGGGGCGTATGGGAACACTGAAGCTTTCTTT
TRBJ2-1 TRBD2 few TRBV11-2 CASSLRQLAGAYNEQFF TGTGCCAGCAGCTTACGGCAACTAGCGGGAGCCTACAATGAGCAGTTCTTC
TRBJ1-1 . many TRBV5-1 CASSLIPGDTEAFF TGCGCCAGCAGCTTGATTCCAGGGGACACTGAAGCTTTCTTT
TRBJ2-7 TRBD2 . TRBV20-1 CSARDSGSLGKQYF TGCAGTGCTAGAGATAGCGGGAGTCTGGGCAAGCAGTACTTC
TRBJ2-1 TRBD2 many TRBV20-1 CSAQGLANEQFF TGCAGTGCTCAGGGACTAGCTAATGAGCAGTTCTTC
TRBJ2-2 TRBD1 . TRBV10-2 CASKEGQVVGELFF TGCGCCAGCAAGGAGGGACAGGTCGTCGGGGAGCTGTTTTTT
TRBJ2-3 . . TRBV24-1 CATSDVNRTSDTQYF TGTGCCACCAGTGACGTAAACAGGACTTCTGATACGCAGTATTTT
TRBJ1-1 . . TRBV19 CASSIGLGENTEAFF TGTGCCAGTAGTATAGGTCTGGGGGAGAACACTGAAGCTTTCTTT
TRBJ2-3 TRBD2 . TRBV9 CASSPMGRGGPDTQYF TGTGCCAGCAGCCCAATGGGGCGGGGGGGGCCAGATACGCAGTATTTT
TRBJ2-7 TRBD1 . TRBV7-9 CASTTGGRYEQYF TGTGCCAGCACGACAGGGGGACGCTACGAGCAGTACTTC
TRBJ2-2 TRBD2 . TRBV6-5 CASSYRTSGANTGELFF TGTGCCAGCAGTTACAGGACTAGCGGGGCGAACACCGGGGAGCTGTTTTTT
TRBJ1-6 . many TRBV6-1 CASSQGRGSPLHF TGTGCCAGCTCCCAGGGGAGAGGTTCACCCCTCCACTTT
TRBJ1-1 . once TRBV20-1 CSANQDGDTEAFF TGCAGTGCTAACCAGGACGGGGACACTGAAGCTTTCTTT
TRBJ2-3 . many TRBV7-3 CASSLAYTDTQYF TGTGCCAGCAGCTTAGCCTACACAGATACGCAGTATTTT
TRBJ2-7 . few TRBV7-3 CASSLDFGEQYF TGTGCCAGCAGCTTAGACTTCGGTGAGCAGTACTTC
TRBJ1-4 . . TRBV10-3 CAISERAGVNEKLFF TGTGCCATCAGTGAGAGGGCTGGAGTCAATGAAAAACTGTTTTTT
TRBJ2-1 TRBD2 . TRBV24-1 CARNSGRGRRNEQFF TGTGCCAGAAATAGCGGGAGGGGTAGGAGAAATGAGCAGTTCTTC
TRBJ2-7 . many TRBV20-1 CSARAGATYEQYF TGCAGTGCTAGAGCCGGGGCCACCTACGAGCAGTACTTC
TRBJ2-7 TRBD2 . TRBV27 CASSPDLAGRSYEQYF TGTGCCAGCAGCCCTGACTTAGCGGGACGCTCCTACGAGCAGTACTTC
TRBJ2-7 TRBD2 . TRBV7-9 CASSQGGSMYEQYF TGCGCCAGCAGCCAGGGCGGGAGTATGTACGAGCAGTACTTC
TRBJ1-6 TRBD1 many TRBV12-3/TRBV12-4 CASRMRDRTSPLHF TGTGCCAGCAGAATGCGGGACAGGACCTCACCCCTCCACTTT